A single sample gave rise to the 20 T cell receptor beta chains below, sequenced in a study of CD8+ T cells in alopecia areata. Sequencing templates came from extracted RNA that was reverse transcribed into cDNA. This table comes from immunoSEQ multiplex PCR, and its TCRdb copy is limited to in-frame clones, with some not included. Among 90,000 to 100,000 clones listed, 60% to 65% were seen once. As for treatment: oral pan-JAK inhibitor, 5-10 mg twice daily. The sequenced sample was CD8+ T cells sorted from blood, obtained at week 4, from a patient treated with tofacitinib. Every receptor here comes from a human donor with alopecia areata.

V gene TRBV30 combines with J gene TRBJ2-1, with D possibly called TRBD1 or TRBD2 (5 bases each). The CDR3 sequence is 12 residues long. CDR1 and CDR2 (germline): GTSNPN, SVGIG (reference sequence). The V gene lost 0 bases and the J gene lost 7 bases, with 7 bases spanning the gap. CDR3 nucleotides: TGTGCCTGGAGTGTAGAGGGGAATGAGCAGTTCTTC. Protein sequence: CAWSVEGNEQFF.

A few counts support this clone. V usage is TRBV6-4 and J usage is TRBJ2-2; the D is unclear. Germline CDR1 and CDR2: MRHNA and SNTAGT. The CDR3 covers 13 residues. The ends were cut back, 4 bases at V and 3 bases at J, with 6 bases in the middle. CDR3 sequence: CASSGDDTGELFF. The CDR3 DNA sequence: TGTGCCAGCAGTGGAGATGACACCGGGGAGCTGTTTTTT.

V usage is TRBV4-3 and J usage is TRBJ2-1; 10 bases map to TRBD1. This CDR3 spans 15 amino acids. Losses at the gene ends were 2 bases for V and 4 bases for J; bases not matched to a gene: 2. Germline lookup yields CDR1 LGHNA and CDR2 YSLEER. The CDR3 bases are TGCGCCAGCAGCCAACCGGGACAGGGGTACAATGAGCAGTTCTTC. Residues: CASSQPGQGYNEQFF.

The chain joins TRBV25-1 to TRBJ1-2; D unclear. Germline-derived CDR1 and CDR2 are MGHDK and SYGVNS. CDR3 size: 14 residues. The ends were cut back, 2 bases at V and 1 base at J, with 8 bases in the middle. The CDR3 protein is CASSEPSINYGYTF. In DNA form, the CDR3 reads TGTGCCAGCAGTGAACCCAGCATTAACTATGGCTACACCTTC.

In its sample, this clone was seen a few times. This rearrangement joins TRBV4-3 to TRBJ2-7, with D tentatively TRBD2 (5 bases). This CDR3 has 13 amino acids. The germline V gene encodes CDR1 LGHNA and CDR2 YSLEER. V was pared by 0 bases and J by 5 bases, with 8 bases between. The CDR3 nucleotides are TGCGCCAGCAGCCAAGATCCGGGGAACGAGCAGTACTTC. It translates to CASSQDPGNEQYF.

The chain recombines TRBV9 with TRBJ2-7, with a tentative D call TRBD2 (5 bases). CDR3 size: 13 residues. Germline CDR1 and CDR2: SGDLS and YYNGEE. Trimming took off 0 bases at V and 8 bases at J, with 12 bases between the two ends. The CDR3 sequence: CASSVGPGFQQYF. The CDR3 region has the DNA TGTGCCAGCAGCGTAGGTCCGGGGTTTCAGCAGTACTTC.

Only a few counts were recorded for this clone. The chain carries TRBV29-1 and TRBJ2-1, with 12 bases matching TRBD2. Germline V gene lookup returns CDR1 SQVTM and CDR2 ANQGSEA. V lost 1 base and J lost 2; bases outside the gene matches: 3. The CDR3 covers 16 residues. CDR3 sequence reads: CSVEGLAGGTYNEQFF. The CDR3 DNA is TGCAGCGTTGAAGGGCTAGCGGGAGGGACCTACAATGAGCAGTTCTTC.

As DNA, the CDR3 is TGCGCCAGCAGCCAAGATCGGGCAGGGAACTATGGCTACACCTTC. It translates to CASSQDRAGNYGYTF. This chain uses TRBV4-1 with TRBJ1-2, with D perhaps TRBD1 (5 bases). The CDR3 runs 15 residues. CDR1 and CDR2 (germline): MGHRA, YSYEKL. Trimming took 0 bases from V and 2 from J, leaving 10 bases between them.

CDR3 DNA sequence: TGCGCCAGCAGCTCAGACCGATCCTACAATGAGCAGTTCTTC. Residues: CASSSDRSYNEQFF. The chain recombines TRBV4-3 with TRBJ2-1; D gene unclear. The CDR3 spans 14 residues. Germline V gene data show CDR1 as LGHNA and CDR2 as YSLEER. V lost 5 bases, J lost 1 base, and 9 bases lay in between.

The chain employs TRBV7-9 and TRBJ1-1; D unresolved. The CDR3 runs 13 residues. V was clipped by 4 bases and J by 6 bases, with 12 bases between them. Germline CDR1 and CDR2: SEHNR and FQNEAQ (reference sequence). CDR3 protein: CASSSRLLAEAFF. CDR3 DNA sequence: TGTGCCAGCAGCTCCCGCTTACTTGCTGAAGCTTTCTTT.

The CDR3 DNA reads as TGTGCCAGCACTGATGGAGAGACCCAGTACTTC. Translated: CASTDGETQYF. This sequence joins TRBV27 and TRBJ2-5; the D is unclear. The germline CDR1 and CDR2 sequences are MNHEY and SMNVEV (reference sequence). Trimming removed 7 bases at V and 4 bases at J, with 7 bases between. This CDR3 is built from 11 residues.

The chain joins TRBV4-1 to TRBJ2-1; D remains unclear. The CDR3 is 16 residues long. Germline values: CDR1 MGHRA, CDR2 YSYEKL. V lost 1 base and J 8 bases, leaving 18 bases between the germline ends. The CDR3 sequence is CASSQAEQFSGDEQFF. The CDR3 DNA sequence: TGCGCCAGCAGCCAAGCTGAACAGTTTTCGGGCGATGAGCAGTTCTTC.

The sample holds one count of this clone. The rearrangement links TRBV29-1 to TRBJ1-2; D gene unclear. V lost 1 base and J 4 bases, leaving 10 bases between the germline ends. The CDR3 consists of 13 residues. Germline loops: CDR1 SQVTM, CDR2 ANQGSEA. CDR3 in DNA: TGCAGCGTTGAAGTGCCAGCGAGCTATGGCTACACCTTC. Encoded protein: CSVEVPASYGYTF.

The J gene is TRBJ2-5, the V gene TRBV7-9; weak D call: TRBD2 (6 bases). V lost 1 base, J lost 2 bases, and 17 bases lay in between. CDR3 size: 17 residues. Germline loops: CDR1 SEHNR, CDR2 FQNEAQ (reference sequence). In DNA form, the CDR3 reads TGTGCCAGCAGCTTAGACCCGTGGGGTAGCGGACAAGAGACCCAGTACTTC. It is translated as CASSLDPWGSGQETQYF.

The chain joins TRBV9 to TRBJ2-5; 11 nucleotides match TRBD1. From germline, CDR1 is SGDLS and CDR2 YYNGEE. V was pared by 3 bases and J by 1 base, with 2 bases of the junction left unmatched. The CDR3 runs 15 residues. The CDR3 DNA follows: TGTGCCAGCAGCGAGGACAGGGGGCCCCAAGAGACCCAGTACTTC. It specifies CASSEDRGPQETQYF.

The V gene is TRBV5-6, the J gene TRBJ2-1, with D perhaps TRBD2 (6 bases). Per the germline V gene, CDR1 is SGHDT and CDR2 is YYEEEE. V was cut by 0 bases and J by 0 bases, with 7 bases left in between. The length of the CDR3 is 15 residues. This CDR3 is CASSLDGSSYNEQFF. For the CDR3, the DNA is TGTGCCAGCAGCTTGGACGGGAGCTCCTACAATGAGCAGTTCTTC.

The chain combines TRBV7-3 with TRBJ1-1, with TRBD1 identical over 7 bases. Germline lookup yields CDR1 SGHTA and CDR2 FQGTGA. This CDR3 region has 16 residues. V trimming: 4 bases; J trimming: 4 bases; junction bases outside the gene matches: 12. The CDR3 DNA sequence: TGTGCCAGCAGCTCCTTAGGGGGCGTCTCCCCCACTGAAGCTTTCTTT. Translated, it gives CASSSLGGVSPTEAFF.

The genes are TRBV7-6 and TRBJ2-1, with unresolved D. The CDR3 spans 14 residues. From germline, CDR1 is SGHVS and CDR2 FNYEAQ. The ends were cut back, 5 bases at V and 7 bases at J, with 15 bases in the middle. CDR3 coding DNA: TGTGCCAGCAGCAACCAGCTCACCGGGAATGAGCAGTTCTTC. It is translated as CASSNQLTGNEQFF.

This clone has a count of ten or more. The J gene is TRBJ2-3, the V gene TRBV19; 11 bases fit TRBD1. Germline V gives CDR1 LNHDA, CDR2 SQIVND (reference sequence). Germline trimming cut 3 bases from V and 3 bases from J; bases unmatched to any gene: 5. CDR3 length equals 16 residues. The CDR3 nucleotides are TGTGCCAGTAGTATCCGAGGACAGGGGGCAACAGATACGCAGTATTTT. It encodes CASSIRGQGATDTQYF.

The chain joins TRBV5-5 to TRBJ2-7, with D maybe TRBD1 (6 bases). The CDR3 loop spans 13 amino acids. Looked up from germline, CDR1 is SGHKS and CDR2 is YYEKEE (reference sequence). Trimming removed 3 bases at V and 3 bases at J, with 10 bases between. The CDR3 DNA is TGTGCCAGCAGCTGGAGGACAGACTACGAGCAGTACTTC. Translating it yields CASSWRTDYEQYF.